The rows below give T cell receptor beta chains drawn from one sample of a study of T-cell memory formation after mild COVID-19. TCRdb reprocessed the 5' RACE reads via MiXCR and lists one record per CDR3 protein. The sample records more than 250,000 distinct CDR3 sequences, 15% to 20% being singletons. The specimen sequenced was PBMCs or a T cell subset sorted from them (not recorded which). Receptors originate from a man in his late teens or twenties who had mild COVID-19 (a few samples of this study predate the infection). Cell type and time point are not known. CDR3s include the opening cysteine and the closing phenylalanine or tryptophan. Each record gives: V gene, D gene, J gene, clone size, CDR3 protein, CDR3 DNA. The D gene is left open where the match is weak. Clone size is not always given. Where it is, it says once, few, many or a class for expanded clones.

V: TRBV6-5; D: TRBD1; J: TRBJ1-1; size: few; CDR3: CASSYGSGGTEAFF; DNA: TGTGCCAGCAGTTACGGCTCAGGGGGCACTGAAGCTTTCTTT
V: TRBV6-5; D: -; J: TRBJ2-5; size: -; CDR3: CASRGTGGGKQTQYF; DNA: TGTGCCAGCAGGGGCACGGGTGGGGGAAAACAGACCCAGTACTTC
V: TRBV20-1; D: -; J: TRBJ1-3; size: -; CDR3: CSASPQGGNTIYF; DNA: TGCAGTGCTAGCCCACAGGGAGGAAACACCATATATTTT
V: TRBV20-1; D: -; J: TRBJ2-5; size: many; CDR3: CSARDAGVQETQYF; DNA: TGCAGTGCTAGAGATGCAGGGGTCCAAGAGACCCAGTACTTC
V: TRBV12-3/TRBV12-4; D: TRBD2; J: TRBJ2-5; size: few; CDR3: CASSLVGTSGGEGETQYF; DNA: TGTGCCAGCAGTTTAGTGGGGACTAGCGGGGGCGAGGGGGAGACCCAGTACTTC
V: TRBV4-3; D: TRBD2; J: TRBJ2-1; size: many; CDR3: CASSQDNPSGGDNEQFF; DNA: TGCGCCAGCAGCCAAGATAATCCCAGCGGGGGGGACAATGAGCAGTTCTTC
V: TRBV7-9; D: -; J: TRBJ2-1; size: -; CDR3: CASSAGWSNEQFF; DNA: TGTGCCAGCAGCGCGGGATGGTCGAATGAGCAGTTCTTC
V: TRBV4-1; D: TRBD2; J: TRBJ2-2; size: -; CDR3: CASSLLAGGLDTGELFF; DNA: TGCGCCAGCAGCCTACTAGCGGGTGGGTTGGACACCGGGGAGCTGTTTTTT
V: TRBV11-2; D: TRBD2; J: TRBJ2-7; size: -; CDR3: CASSFMGGGYRSYEQYF; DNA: TGTGCCAGCTCCTTTATGGGCGGGGGATACAGGAGCTACGAGCAGTACTTC
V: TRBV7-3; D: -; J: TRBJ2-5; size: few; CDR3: CASSAWGRENRETQYF; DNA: TGTGCCAGCAGCGCATGGGGTAGGGAGAATCGGGAGACCCAGTACTTC
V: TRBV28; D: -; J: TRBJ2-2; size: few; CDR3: CASSLGARETGELFF; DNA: TGTGCCAGCAGTTTAGGCGCTAGAGAAACCGGGGAGCTGTTTTTT
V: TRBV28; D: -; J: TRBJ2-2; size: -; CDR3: CASTPLTGELFF; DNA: TGTGCCAGCACCCCCCTCACCGGGGAGCTGTTTTTT
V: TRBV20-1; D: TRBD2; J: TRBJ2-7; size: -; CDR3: CSARRGGSYEQYF; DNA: TGCAGTGCTAGGCGGGGGGGCTCCTACGAGCAGTACTTC
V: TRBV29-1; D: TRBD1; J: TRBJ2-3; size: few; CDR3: CSGTGGETDTQYF; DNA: TGCAGCGGCACAGGGGGCGAGACAGATACGCAGTATTTT
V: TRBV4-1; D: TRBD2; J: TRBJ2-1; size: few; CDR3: CASSLSSGAKGNEQFF; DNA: TGCGCCAGCAGCCTCTCTAGCGGGGCCAAAGGGAATGAGCAGTTCTTC
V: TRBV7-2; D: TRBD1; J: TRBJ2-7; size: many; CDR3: CASSPGQGGAQYF; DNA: TGTGCCAGCAGCCCGGGACAGGGAGGCGCGCAGTACTTC
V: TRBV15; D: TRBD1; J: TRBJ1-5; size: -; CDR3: CATSRDTGVGQPQHF; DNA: TGTGCCACCAGCAGAGACACAGGGGTGGGACAGCCCCAGCATTTT
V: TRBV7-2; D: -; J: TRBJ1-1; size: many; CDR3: CASSFYGGTEAFF; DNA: TGTGCCAGCAGCTTTTACGGAGGTACTGAAGCTTTCTTT
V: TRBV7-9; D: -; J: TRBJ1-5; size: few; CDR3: CASSSGTQVQPQHF; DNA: TGTGCCAGCAGCTCCGGGACTCAGGTCCAGCCCCAGCATTTT
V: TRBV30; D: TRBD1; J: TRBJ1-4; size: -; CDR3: CAWSRDRAEKLFF; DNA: TGTGCCTGGAGTCGGGACAGGGCTGAAAAACTGTTTTTT
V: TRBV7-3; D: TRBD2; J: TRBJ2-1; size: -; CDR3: CASSSTSGENNEQFF; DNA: TGTGCCAGCAGTTCAACTAGCGGGGAGAACAATGAGCAGTTCTTC
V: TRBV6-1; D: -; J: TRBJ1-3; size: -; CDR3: CASSTQGGNTIYF; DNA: TGTGCCAGCAGTACCCAGGGTGGAAACACCATATATTTT
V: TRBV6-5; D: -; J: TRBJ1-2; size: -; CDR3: CASSYLGAGYTF; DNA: TGTGCCAGCAGTTACTTGGGGGCCGGCTACACCTTC
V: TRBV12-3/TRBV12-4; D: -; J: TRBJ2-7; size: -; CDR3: CASSPQGGTYEQYF; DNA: TGTGCCAGCAGTCCCCAAGGGGGTACTTACGAGCAGTACTTC
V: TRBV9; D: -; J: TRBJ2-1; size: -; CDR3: CASSVRGAAYNEQFF; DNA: TGTGCCAGCAGCGTACGGGGGGCGGCCTACAATGAGCAGTTCTTC
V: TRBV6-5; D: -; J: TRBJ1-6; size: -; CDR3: CASSYSSGVRNSPLHF; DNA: TGTGCCAGCAGTTACTCGTCAGGGGTGCGGAATTCACCCCTCCACTTT
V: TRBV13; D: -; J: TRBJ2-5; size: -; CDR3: CASRSRGVIETQYF; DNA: TGTGCCAGCAGGTCCCGCGGGGTCATCGAGACCCAGTACTTC
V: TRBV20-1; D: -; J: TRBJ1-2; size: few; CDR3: CSATEGRAYGYTF; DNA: TGCAGTGCTACCGAAGGCCGGGCCTATGGCTACACCTTC
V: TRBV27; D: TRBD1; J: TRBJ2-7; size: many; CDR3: CASSLAGTGGSGEQYF; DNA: TGTGCCAGCAGTTTAGCCGGGACAGGGGGCTCGGGAGAGCAGTACTTC
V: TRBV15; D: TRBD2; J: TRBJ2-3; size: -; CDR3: CATSRDRGGTDTQYF; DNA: TGTGCCACCAGCAGAGATCGGGGGGGCACAGATACGCAGTATTTT
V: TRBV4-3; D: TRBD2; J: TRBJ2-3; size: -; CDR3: CASSHLPSGGGIDTQYF; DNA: TGCGCCAGCAGCCATCTGCCTAGCGGGGGGGGGATAGATACGCAGTATTTT
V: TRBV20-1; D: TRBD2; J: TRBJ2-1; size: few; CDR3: CSASLGFGGNEQFF; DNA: TGCAGTGCTAGCTTGGGGTTCGGGGGGAATGAGCAGTTCTTC
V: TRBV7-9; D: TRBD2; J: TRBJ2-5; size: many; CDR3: CASSSGLEGTQYF; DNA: TGTGCCAGCAGCTCGGGACTAGAAGGGACCCAGTACTTC
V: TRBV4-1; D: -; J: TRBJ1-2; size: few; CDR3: CASSQGNSRDASGYTF; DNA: TGCGCCAGCAGCCAAGGGAACAGCAGAGACGCCAGCGGCTACACCTTC
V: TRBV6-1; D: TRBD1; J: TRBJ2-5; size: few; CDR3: CASRVWDRAPQETQYF; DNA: TGTGCCAGCAGAGTTTGGGACAGGGCCCCCCAAGAGACCCAGTACTTC
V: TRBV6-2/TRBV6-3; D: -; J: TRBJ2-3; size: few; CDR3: CASSYRTGTQYF; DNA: TGTGCCAGCAGTTACAGGACGGGTACGCAGTATTTT
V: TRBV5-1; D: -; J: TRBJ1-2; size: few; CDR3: CASRVDLGANYGYTF; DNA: TGCGCCAGCCGTGTTGACTTAGGGGCTAACTATGGCTACACCTTC
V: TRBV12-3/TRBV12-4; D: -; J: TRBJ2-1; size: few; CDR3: CASSLAVTGDRFF; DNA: TGTGCCAGCAGTTTAGCGGTGACAGGCGACCGGTTCTTC
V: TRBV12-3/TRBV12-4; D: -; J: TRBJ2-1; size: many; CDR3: CASRDLAGLFF; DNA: TGTGCCAGCAGGGACCTGGCTGGGCTGTTCTTC
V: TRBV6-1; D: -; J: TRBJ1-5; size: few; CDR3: CASSEALPTPWQPQHF; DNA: TGTGCCAGCAGTGAAGCATTGCCGACCCCATGGCAGCCCCAGCATTTT
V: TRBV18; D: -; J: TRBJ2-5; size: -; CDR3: CASSQYSGPQETQYF; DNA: TGTGCCAGCTCACAATACTCTGGGCCGCAAGAGACCCAGTACTTC
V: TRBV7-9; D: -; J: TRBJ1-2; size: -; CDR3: CASSVLQAGDGYTF; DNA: TGTGCCAGCAGCGTACTACAGGCAGGGGATGGCTACACCTTC
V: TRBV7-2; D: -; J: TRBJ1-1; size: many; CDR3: CASSLVFAPNTEAFF; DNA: TGTGCCAGCAGCTTAGTATTCGCGCCGAACACTGAAGCTTTCTTT
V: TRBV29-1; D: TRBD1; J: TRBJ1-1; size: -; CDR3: CSVETGGGTEAFF; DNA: TGCAGCGTGGAAACAGGGGGGGGGACTGAAGCTTTCTTT
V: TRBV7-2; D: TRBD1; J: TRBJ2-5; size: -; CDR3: CASRRGQPNQETQYF; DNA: TGTGCCAGCAGACGGGGACAGCCGAATCAAGAGACCCAGTACTTC
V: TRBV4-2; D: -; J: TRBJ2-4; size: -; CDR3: CASSLGAPGDIQYF; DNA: TGTGCCAGCAGCCTGGGGGCTCCCGGAGACATTCAGTACTTC
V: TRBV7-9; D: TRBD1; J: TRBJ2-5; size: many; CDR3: CASSWGTGEETQYF; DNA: TGTGCCAGCAGCTGGGGGACAGGAGAAGAGACCCAGTACTTC
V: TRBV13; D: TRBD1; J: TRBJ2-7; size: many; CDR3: CASSRDRAYEQYF; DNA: TGTGCCAGCAGCCGGGACAGGGCCTACGAGCAGTACTTC
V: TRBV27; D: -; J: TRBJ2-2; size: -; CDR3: CASSFGTTTGELFF; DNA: TGTGCCAGCAGTTTCGGGACAACCACCGGGGAGCTGTTTTTT
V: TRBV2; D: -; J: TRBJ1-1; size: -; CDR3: CASTTGSMNTEAFF; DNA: TGTGCCAGCACGACCGGGTCGATGAACACTGAAGCTTTCTTT
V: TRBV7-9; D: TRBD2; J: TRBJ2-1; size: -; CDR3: CASNPSPTSLFDEQFF; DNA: TGTGCCAGCAACCCCAGCCCGACTAGCCTTTTTGATGAGCAGTTCTTC
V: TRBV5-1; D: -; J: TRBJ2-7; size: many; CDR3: CASSLGPTTEQYF; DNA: TGCGCCAGCAGCTTAGGACCCACTACCGAGCAGTACTTC
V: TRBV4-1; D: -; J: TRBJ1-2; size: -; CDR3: CASSQDRRAQGYTF; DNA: TGCGCCAGCAGCCAAGATAGGCGGGCCCAAGGCTACACCTTC
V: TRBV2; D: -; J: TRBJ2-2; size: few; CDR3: CASKRGAGELFF; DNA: TGTGCCAGCAAAAGGGGGGCCGGGGAGCTGTTTTTT
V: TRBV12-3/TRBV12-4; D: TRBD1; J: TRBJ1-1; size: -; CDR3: CASSLSSRGTESFF; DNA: TGTGCCAGCAGTTTATCCAGTCGGGGGACAGAGTCTTTCTTT
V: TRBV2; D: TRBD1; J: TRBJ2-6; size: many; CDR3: CASSGDRVGANVLTF; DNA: TGTGCCAGCAGTGGCGACAGGGTTGGGGCCAACGTCCTGACTTTC
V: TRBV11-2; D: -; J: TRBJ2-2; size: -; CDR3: CASSLLPNTGELFF; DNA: TGTGCCAGCAGCTTGCTACCGAACACCGGGGAGCTGTTTTTT